The rows below give T cell receptor beta chains drawn from one sample of a study of beta chain features in type 1 diabetes. The assay was immunoSEQ multiplex PCR, and TCRdb's table has in-frame clones only and misses some. Here the sample spans some 350,000 clones, approximately 15% being singletons. The sequencing sample was made of naive CD4+ T cells from blood. Source of these receptors: a woman between 18 and 30 years old with type 1 diabetes. Each CDR3 is given with its conserved first and last residue. The D gene is left open where the match is weak. Clone sizes are given selectively: once, few, many, or a class where the clone is expanded.

J gene | D gene | V gene | clone size | CDR3 DNA | CDR3 protein
TRBJ1-5 | . | TRBV30 | few | TGTGCCTGGTCTGGACAGAGCAATCAGCCCCAGCATTTT | CAWSGQSNQPQHF
TRBJ2-3 | . | TRBV5-1 | few | TGCGCCAGCAGCTTGGCACTCAGGGCTAGCACAGATACGCAGTATTTT | CASSLALRASTDTQYF
TRBJ2-3 | . | TRBV25-1 | . | TGTGCCAGCAGTGAATATGCGCCCGCGGGAGATACGCAGTATTTT | CASSEYAPAGDTQYF
TRBJ2-5 | TRBD1 | TRBV30 | few | TGTGCCTGGACCCCCGGGACAGCCCAAGAGACCCAGTACTTC | CAWTPGTAQETQYF
TRBJ2-5 | TRBD2 | TRBV4-2 | few | TGTGCCAGCAGCCACCTTTCCGGGACTAGCGGGAGGTCCCAAGAGACCCAGTACTTC | CASSHLSGTSGRSQETQYF
TRBJ2-2 | TRBD1 | TRBV9 | few | TGTGCCAGCAGCCCAACGGGACAGGGGTACACCGGGGAGCTGTTTTTT | CASSPTGQGYTGELFF
TRBJ2-3 | TRBD2 | TRBV10-3 | few | TGTGCCATCAGGGGGACTAGCGGTAGGGATACGCAGTATTTT | CAIRGTSGRDTQYF
TRBJ2-4 | TRBD2 | TRBV19 | . | TGTGCCAGTAGTATATCGCTAGCGGGAGTTGGTGCCAAAAACATTCAGTACTTC | CASSISLAGVGAKNIQYF
TRBJ1-4 | TRBD1 | TRBV4-3 | . | TGCGCCAGCAGCGCCCAGGGGGCAAGGGAAAAACTGTTTTTT | CASSAQGAREKLFF
TRBJ1-1 | TRBD1 | TRBV27 | few | TGTGCCAGCAGTTTACAGGGGGCGGGCACTGAAGCTTTCTTT | CASSLQGAGTEAFF
TRBJ2-1 | TRBD1 | TRBV9 | . | TGTGCCAGCAGCGGCTCCGGGACAGGGTTTCATGAGCAGTTCTTC | CASSGSGTGFHEQFF
TRBJ2-1 | TRBD2 | TRBV13 | . | TGTGCCAGCAGCTTAGCGGTTTTGTGGGAGGGCCGAAACAATGAGCAGTTCTTC | CASSLAVLWEGRNNEQFF
TRBJ2-7 | . | TRBV10-2 | few | TGCGCCAGCAGTGACGGTCATGACTACGAGCAGTACTTC | CASSDGHDYEQYF
TRBJ2-3 | TRBD1 | TRBV19 | . | TGTGCCATCCGACCGACAGGGGTGGATACGCAGTATTTT | CAIRPTGVDTQYF
TRBJ2-5 | . | TRBV29-1 | . | TGCAGCGTTGGTAGGGGCCAAGAGACCCAGTACTTC | CSVGRGQETQYF
TRBJ2-1 | . | TRBV4-1 | . | TGCGCCAGCAGCCAGCCTAAGGGGCGCCAATACAATGAGCAGTTCTTC | CASSQPKGRQYNEQFF
TRBJ2-5 | . | TRBV7-2 | few | TGTGCCAGCAGCTTAGCTGTGGGGGGCCAAGAGACCCAGTACTTC | CASSLAVGGQETQYF
TRBJ2-3 | TRBD1 | TRBV5-6 | . | TGTGCCAGCAGCCAGGGGGCCACAGATACGCAGTATTTT | CASSQGATDTQYF
TRBJ2-7 | TRBD2 | TRBV18 | few | TGTGCCAGTTTACTAGCGGGAGGGCCGTCCTACGAGCAGTACTTC | CASLLAGGPSYEQYF
TRBJ2-6 | TRBD1 | TRBV18 | . | TGTGCCAGCTCACCACAACAGGGGGACCTCTCTGGGGCCAACGTCCTGACTTTC | CASSPQQGDLSGANVLTF
TRBJ2-2 | TRBD2 | TRBV28 | . | TGTGCCGGCGCGGGGGAGAGCTTTGGGGAGCTGTTTTTT | CAGAGESFGELFF
TRBJ2-1 | . | TRBV7-2 | . | TGTGCCAGCAGCTTAGGGGCATACAATGAGCAGTTCTTC | CASSLGAYNEQFF
TRBJ1-3 | . | TRBV30 | few | TGTGCCTGGAGTGACGGTGGAAACACCATATATTTT | CAWSDGGNTIYF
TRBJ2-1 | TRBD2 | TRBV5-4 | few | TGTGCCAGCAGCAAAAAACTAGCGGGAGAGGGCGATGAGCAGTTCTTC | CASSKKLAGEGDEQFF
TRBJ2-1 | TRBD1 | TRBV5-1 | . | TGCGCCAGCAGCCTACAGGGGCACTACAATGAGCAGTTCTTC | CASSLQGHYNEQFF
TRBJ2-4 | TRBD1 | TRBV11-2 | . | TGTGCCAGCAGGGGACAGGGACTAGCCAAAAACATTCAGTACTTC | CASRGQGLAKNIQYF
TRBJ2-7 | . | TRBV28 | . | TGTGCCAGCAGTTTAGTTGGCGGGACCCTTACCACCTACGAGCAGTACTTC | CASSLVGGTLTTYEQYF
TRBJ1-1 | . | TRBV29-1 | few | TGCAGCGTCGTGCGAGGGTTTAACACTGAAGCTTTCTTT | CSVVRGFNTEAFF
TRBJ2-3 | TRBD2 | TRBV4-3 | . | TGCGCCAGCAGCCGGAAAGCGGGAGAGGGTACGCAGTATTTT | CASSRKAGEGTQYF
TRBJ2-7 | . | TRBV18 | . | TGTGCCAGCTCACCAGCGACAGGTCGGGACGAGCAGTACTTC | CASSPATGRDEQYF
TRBJ1-1 | . | TRBV27 | . | TGTGCCAGCAGTCCGGACCGGGGGGGGGCAGACAACACTGAAGCTTTCTTT | CASSPDRGGADNTEAFF
TRBJ2-2 | . | TRBV29-1 | . | TGCAGCGTTGGTACGGCACCCTGGAGCGGGGAGCTGTTTTTT | CSVGTAPWSGELFF
TRBJ1-1 | . | TRBV30 | few | TGTGCCGATACTGCTCCCCGGGCTGAAGCTTTCTTT | CADTAPRAEAFF
TRBJ2-3 | TRBD2 | TRBV9 | . | TGTGCCAGCAGCGCTAGCGGCCGCACAGATACGCAGTATTTT | CASSASGRTDTQYF
TRBJ2-1 | . | TRBV5-6 | few | TGTGCCAGCAGCTTGAACTCTGAGCAGTTCTTC | CASSLNSEQFF
TRBJ2-7 | TRBD2 | TRBV19 | . | TGTGCCAGTAGGGGGGGGAAATCCTACGAGCAGTACTTC | CASRGGKSYEQYF
TRBJ2-1 | TRBD1 | TRBV18 | . | TGTGCCAGCTCACCACCTCCAGGACAGGCCTACAATGAGCAGTTCTTC | CASSPPPGQAYNEQFF
TRBJ2-2 | . | TRBV28 | few | TGTGCCAGCGGTCTCCGGGCCGGGGAGCTGTTTTTT | CASGLRAGELFF
TRBJ2-7 | TRBD1 | TRBV25-1 | . | TGTGCCAGCAACAGCATGACAGGGAATATCTACGAGCAGTACTTC | CASNSMTGNIYEQYF
TRBJ2-1 | TRBD2 | TRBV28 | few | TGTGCCAGCAGTTCCGGGACTAGCCCCGATGAGCAGTTCTTC | CASSSGTSPDEQFF
TRBJ2-1 | TRBD2 | TRBV4-2 | few | TGTGCCAGCAGCCAAGGGACTAGCGGGATTTTTTACAATGAGCAGTTCTTC | CASSQGTSGIFYNEQFF
TRBJ2-1 | . | TRBV9 | few | TGTGCCAGCAGCCCTCCCCCAGGGGTTTACAATGAGCAGTTCTTC | CASSPPPGVYNEQFF
TRBJ2-3 | . | TRBV4-1 | few | TGCGCCAGCATGAAGGAGAGGGGGGATACGCAGTATTTT | CASMKERGDTQYF
TRBJ2-1 | TRBD2 | TRBV28 | few | TGTGCCAGCAGTCAACGACTAGCGTGGTTCTTC | CASSQRLAWFF
TRBJ2-7 | TRBD1 | TRBV27 | . | TGTGCCAGCAGTCCCCGGGCAGGGGGTTCGGACGAGCAGTACTTC | CASSPRAGGSDEQYF
TRBJ2-3 | TRBD1 | TRBV30 | few | TGTGCCTGGAGCCGAGGGACAGAGACAACAGATACGCAGTATTTT | CAWSRGTETTDTQYF
TRBJ2-3 | TRBD1 | TRBV10-1 | once | TGCGCCAGCAGTCCGGGACAGGCCCCAGATACGCAGTATTTT | CASSPGQAPDTQYF
TRBJ2-1 | . | TRBV30 | . | TGTGCCTGGAGTGTACGACTCCTCAATGAGCAGTTCTTC | CAWSVRLLNEQFF
TRBJ1-4 | TRBD1 | TRBV29-1 | few | TGCAGCGTAGGACAGGAATATGAAAAACTGTTTTTT | CSVGQEYEKLFF
TRBJ2-1 | . | TRBV9 | . | TGTGCCAGCAGCGTAGATCACCTAGCCCGTTCAGATGAGCAGTTCTTC | CASSVDHLARSDEQFF
TRBJ1-1 | . | TRBV14 | few | TGTGCCAGCAGCCAAGAGGAATGGGGCCCGGCTGAAGCTTTCTTT | CASSQEEWGPAEAFF
TRBJ2-7 | TRBD2 | TRBV5-4 | . | TGTGCCAGCAGCTGGGGACTAGCCACCTACGAGCAGTACTTC | CASSWGLATYEQYF
TRBJ2-1 | . | TRBV6-6 | few | TGTGCCAGCAGTTACTCTTGGGAGGTCCCCTACAATGAGCAGTTCTTC | CASSYSWEVPYNEQFF